These 17 T cell receptor beta chains were all obtained from the same sample, sequenced in a study of cytomegalovirus exposure and HLA in healthy donors. It was with 60 Vbeta and 13 Jbeta primers that the PCR ran. This table comes from immunoSEQ multiplex PCR, and its TCRdb copy is limited to in-frame clones, with some not included. The data contain tens of thousands of clones, roughly 80% of them seen just once; the ten biggest clones take up approximately 4.6%. The sample taken for sequencing was PBMCs. Receptors were obtained from a man aged 35 to 55 in good health and CMV-seronegative.

This clone was seen more than once but under ten times. V and J are TRBV28 and TRBJ1-5; D gene uncertain. CDR3 length: 14 amino acids. From germline, CDR1 is MDHEN and CDR2 SYDVKM. V gave up 7 bases and J gave up 4 bases, with 14 bases separating them. The CDR3 nucleotides are TGTGCCAGCAACCCTGGTGGGCTAAATCAGCCCCAGCATTTT. It codes for CASNPGGLNQPQHF.

V is TRBV27 and J is TRBJ2-5, with D perhaps TRBD1 (6 bases). The CDR3 contains 13 residues. CDR1 is MNHEY and CDR2 is SMNVEV in the germline V gene (reference sequence). The V and J ends lost 2 bases and 5 bases respectively, with 9 bases between them. The CDR3 loop reads CASSLRRGETQYF. CDR3 nucleotide sequence: TGTGCCAGCAGTTTACGAAGGGGGGAGACCCAGTACTTC.

The chain couples TRBV4-3 to TRBJ2-1; TRBD2 aligns across 9 bases. The CDR3 extends over 19 amino acids. Germline V CDR1 and CDR2: LGHNA, YSLEER. The J segment lost 7 bases and the V segment lost 0 bases, leaving 16 bases of the junction unmatched. The DNA of the CDR3 is TGCGCCAGCAGCCAAGATAAACTTTGGGGCGGGAGGGCTGGGAATGAGCAGTTCTTC. Its protein is CASSQDKLWGGRAGNEQFF.

The rearrangement uses TRBV7-2 and TRBJ1-2, with 8 bases aligning to TRBD1. The CDR3 is 15 amino acids. Germline loops: CDR1 SGHTA, CDR2 FQGNSA. Germline trimming cut 7 bases from V and 1 base from J; bases unmatched to any gene: 8. Here the CDR3 reads CASTVDRVGNYGYTF. CDR3 DNA sequence: TGTGCCAGCACTGTGGACAGGGTCGGTAACTATGGCTACACCTTC.

The genes are TRBV6-1 and TRBJ1-1, with D hard to call. The length of the CDR3 is 15 residues. The V and J ends lost 3 bases and 4 bases respectively, with 15 bases between them. Germline CDR1 is MNHNS and CDR2 is SASEGT. The CDR3 DNA follows: TGTGCCAGCAGTGATAATAGGGAGTGGAGCACTGAAGCTTTCTTT. It specifies CASSDNREWSTEAFF.

The V gene is TRBV5-1, the J gene TRBJ2-1; 7 nucleotides match TRBD2. With V trimmed by 3 bases and J by 7 bases, 4 bases remained unmatched. The CDR3 runs to 13 residues. Germline V CDR1 and CDR2: SGHRS, YFSETQ. The DNA for the CDR3 is TGCGCCAGCAGCTCTGACGGGAGGAATGAGCAGTTCTTC. As protein: CASSSDGRNEQFF.

The rearrangement links TRBV5-4 to TRBJ2-5; tentatively, D is TRBD1 (8 bases). CDR3 length: 17 amino acids. From germline, CDR1 is SGHNT and CDR2 YYREEE (reference sequence). V dropped 2 bases and J dropped 7 bases, with 24 bases sitting between them. The CDR3 DNA reads as TGTGCCAGCAGCTTCTATTCCGGGACAGGTGGGGGGGGGACCCAGTACTTC. Translating it yields CASSFYSGTGGGGTQYF.

The chain links TRBV5-1 to TRBJ2-7; TRBD1 matches at 7 bases. In germline, CDR1 is SGHRS, CDR2 YFSETQ. V shed 4 bases and J 2 bases; nucleotides not matched to a gene: 9. This CDR3 contains 15 residues. DNA of the CDR3: TGCGCCAGCAGCAAAAACCCGGGACAGCCCTACGAGCAGTACTTC. As protein: CASSKNPGQPYEQYF. Drawing the rest from reference TRBV5-1 and TRBJ2-7, the complete variable domain is KAGVTQTPRYLIKTRGQQVTLSCSPISGHRSVSWYQQTPGQGLQFLFEYFSETQRNKGNFPGRFSGRQFSNSRSEMNVSTLELGDSALYLCASSKNPGQPYEQYFGPGTRLTVT.

In DNA, the CDR3 is TGTGCCAGTAGGACGTCGGTAGGTAGCGGGACCCTCGGCAATGAGCAGTTCTTC. Translated, it gives CASRTSVGSGTLGNEQFF. The V and J genes are TRBV19 and TRBJ2-1; TRBD2 aligns across 8 bases. The germline V gene has CDR1 LNHDA and CDR2 SQIVND (reference sequence). The CDR3 spans 18 residues. V shed 6 bases, J shed 6 bases, and the junction held 19 bases outside the gene matches.

V usage is TRBV28 and J usage is TRBJ1-5; 8 nucleotides agree with TRBD1. In germline, CDR1 is MDHEN, CDR2 SYDVKM. The CDR3 has 17 residues. Trimming at V came to 5 bases and at J to 2 bases, leaving 11 bases not matched to a gene. DNA of the CDR3: TGTGCCAGCAGTAGAGACAGGGGTAACGGGGGCAATCAGCCCCAGCATTTT. Residues: CASSRDRGNGGNQPQHF.

The chain employs TRBV9 and TRBJ2-1; the D is unclear. Trimming took off 4 bases at V and 0 bases at J, with 17 bases between the two ends. The CDR3 covers 17 residues. The V gene's germline CDR1 is SGDLS and CDR2 YYNGEE. CDR3: CASSPRGDFSSYNEQFF. CDR3 nucleotides: TGTGCCAGCAGCCCCCGTGGAGATTTCAGCTCCTACAATGAGCAGTTCTTC.

The chain links TRBV4-3 to TRBJ2-5; D is possibly TRBD2 (6 bases). The J call may be in error: the DNA end matches TRBJ2-7 better. Looked up from germline, CDR1 is LGHNA and CDR2 is YSLEER. The length of the CDR3 is 15 residues. CDR3 sequence reads: CASSQDRRLGYEQYF. CDR3 in DNA: TGCGCCAGCAGCCAAGATCGAAGACTAGGCTACGAGCAGTACTTC.

This chain uses TRBV28 with TRBJ2-3; the match to TRBD1 covers 7 bases. Germline CDR1 reads MDHEN; CDR2 reads SYDVKM. This CDR3 has 17 amino acids. V trimming: 6 bases; J trimming: 0 bases; junction bases outside the gene matches: 12. The CDR3 sequence: CASRGLRGGSSTDTQYF. The CDR3 DNA reads as TGTGCCAGCAGAGGGTTGAGAGGGGGCTCCAGCACAGATACGCAGTATTTT.

This sequence joins TRBV7-6 and TRBJ2-3; the D gene is possibly TRBD2 (5 bases). Trimming pared 3 bases from V and 0 bases from J, leaving 10 bases between. This CDR3 region has 15 residues. Looked up from germline, CDR1 is SGHVS and CDR2 is FNYEAQ. Written as DNA, the CDR3 is TGTGCCAGCAGCTTGGAGCGGTTTAGCACAGATACGCAGTATTTT. The encoded protein is CASSLERFSTDTQYF.

The chain has TRBV2 and TRBJ2-7; 11 positions agree with TRBD1. After removal of 5 bases from V and 5 bases from J, the junction contained 5 bases not matched to a gene. The CDR3 loop spans 14 amino acids. Germline lookup yields CDR1 SNHLY and CDR2 FYNNEI. CDR3 in amino acids: CASSLDRGLDEQYF. The CDR3 DNA reads as TGTGCCAGCAGTTTGGACAGGGGGCTGGACGAGCAGTACTTC. Using reference TRBV2 and TRBJ2-7 for the parts outside the CDR3, the full variable domain is EPEVTQTPSHQVTQMGQEVILRCVPISNHLYFYWYRQILGQKVEFLVSFYNNEISEKSEIFDDQFSVERPDGSNFTLKIRSTKLEDSAMYFCASSLDRGLDEQYFGPGTRLTVT.

This chain links TRBV6-1 with TRBJ2-1; TRBD2 might be the D (6 bases). V was shortened by 1 base and J by 4 bases, with 26 bases between the two germline ends. Germline-derived CDR1 and CDR2 are MNHNS and SASEGT. The CDR3 has 20 residues. As DNA, the CDR3 is TGTGCCAGCAGTGAAGTTCCGATTAGCGGATTATACCCTTTTTACAATGAGCAGTTCTTC. Translated: CASSEVPISGLYPFYNEQFF.

The chain carries TRBV7-8 and TRBJ2-1; no definite D call. The CDR3 loop spans 13 amino acids. CDR1 is SGHVS, CDR2 FQNEAQ, per germline. V lost 2 bases, J lost 6 bases, and 8 bases lay in between. The CDR3 region is CASSLLVSNEQFF. The DNA for the CDR3 is TGTGCCAGCAGCTTACTAGTATCCAATGAGCAGTTCTTC.